These T cell receptor beta chains were read from a single sample in a study of patients and donors after allogeneic stem cell transplantation. From the RT-PCR reads, TCRdb called clonotypes with MiXCR, one entry per CDR3 protein. The table records about 960,000 distinct CDR3 sequences, about a sixth of them present only once. The sequencing input was blood, either unsorted or a sorted T cell fraction (not recorded which). The receptors derive from a human donor who was either an allogeneic HSCT recipient or a stem cell or donor lymphocyte infusion donor (not recorded which). It is not recorded whose cells these are; they may come from a transplant donor. Each CDR3 is given with its conserved first and last residue. The D gene is left open where the match is weak. Clone size is shown for a subset of rows, as once, few, many or a class of expanded clone.

V	D	length	size	J	CDR3	DNA
TRBV11-3	NA	14	few	TRBJ2-3	CASSSGLVSDTQYF	TGTGCCAGCAGCTCCGGACTTGTTTCAGATACGCAGTATTTT
TRBV20-1	NA	13	few	TRBJ1-1	CSARDRAATEAFF	TGCAGTGCTAGAGACCGGGCCGCCACTGAAGCTTTCTTT
TRBV24-1	NA	13	NA	TRBJ2-1	CATSDGIRERQFF	TGTGCCACCAGTGACGGCATCCGAGAAAGGCAGTTCTTC
TRBV5-1	TRBD2	14	NA	TRBJ2-5	CASSSGGAQETQYF	TGCGCCAGCAGCTCGGGGGGGGCCCAAGAGACCCAGTACTTC
TRBV11-2	TRBD1	18	few	TRBJ1-5	CASSLVAGGTSSNQPQHF	TGTGCCAGCAGCTTAGTGGCAGGGGGGACCTCTAGCAATCAGCCCCAGCATTTT
TRBV4-3	NA	16	NA	TRBJ1-4	CASSQAAMGTNEKLFF	TGCGCCAGCAGCCAAGCAGCGATGGGGACTAATGAAAAACTGTTTTTT
TRBV5-1	NA	14	many	TRBJ2-5	CASSLVTGGETQYF	TGCGCCAGCAGCTTGGTGACAGGTGGAGAGACCCAGTACTTC
TRBV5-1	NA	13	few	TRBJ1-2	CASSFTSDYGYTF	TGCGCCAGCAGCTTCACCAGCGACTATGGCTACACCTTC
TRBV7-9	NA	12	NA	TRBJ2-7	CASSSGMGEQYF	TGTGCCAGCAGCTCAGGGATGGGAGAGCAGTACTTC
TRBV20-1	NA	13	NA	TRBJ1-2	CSARDIDRYGYTF	TGCAGTGCTAGAGATATAGACCGCTATGGCTACACCTTC
TRBV5-1	NA	15	NA	TRBJ2-7	CASSATGRADGEQYF	TGCGCCAGCAGCGCCACCGGGCGGGCGGATGGCGAGCAGTACTTC
TRBV4-1	NA	16	NA	TRBJ2-2	CASSQERGANTGELFF	TGCGCCAGCAGCCAAGAACGGGGCGCGAACACCGGGGAGCTGTTTTTT
TRBV25-1	NA	14	few	TRBJ2-7	CASRAPGVNGEQYF	TGTGCCAGCAGGGCCCCAGGTGTCAATGGCGAGCAGTACTTC
TRBV29-1	NA	9	NA	TRBJ1-2	CSVVNGYTF	TGCAGCGTTGTTAATGGCTACACCTTC
TRBV11-3	TRBD1	13	few	TRBJ2-7	CASNKGTAYEQYF	TGTGCCAGCAACAAGGGGACAGCCTACGAGCAGTACTTC
TRBV29-1	NA	15	NA	TRBJ1-2	CSVEDSRGTNYGYTF	TGCAGCGTTGAAGATTCGCGTGGAACTAACTATGGCTACACCTTC
TRBV7-2	NA	14	many	TRBJ2-1	CASRKGGSYNEQFF	TGTGCCAGTAGAAAGGGGGGCTCCTACAATGAGCAGTTCTTC
TRBV7-9	NA	14	few	TRBJ1-3	CASSARFSGNTIYF	TGTGCCAGCAGCGCGCGGTTCTCTGGAAACACCATATATTTT
TRBV5-1	NA	16	few	TRBJ2-7	CASSLVGGPLAYEQYF	TGCGCCAGCAGCTTGGTAGGTGGGCCTCTGGCGTACGAGCAGTACTTC
TRBV10-3	NA	15	few	TRBJ2-2	CAISEKGANTGELFF	TGTGCCATCAGTGAGAAGGGGGCGAACACCGGGGAGCTGTTTTTT
TRBV12-3/TRBV12-4	NA	14	NA	TRBJ2-1	CASSIGTGRNEQFF	TGTGCCAGCAGTATCGGCACAGGTAGAAATGAGCAGTTCTTC
TRBV18	NA	12	NA	TRBJ1-1	CASSIINTEAFF	TGTGCCAGCTCAATCATTAACACTGAAGCTTTCTTT
TRBV30	NA	11	NA	TRBJ1-6	CACENDSPLHF	TGTGCCTGCGAAAATGATTCACCCCTCCACTTT
TRBV9	NA	15	NA	TRBJ1-2	CASTPEGNANYGYTF	TGTGCCAGCACCCCCGAGGGGAACGCTAACTATGGCTACACCTTC
TRBV12-3/TRBV12-4	NA	14	few	TRBJ2-4	CASSFDGRVDIQYF	TGTGCCAGCAGTTTCGACGGCCGGGTCGACATTCAGTACTTC
TRBV5-1	TRBD1	16	few	TRBJ2-3	CASSFGTGRQTDTQYF	TGCGCCAGCAGCTTTGGGACAGGACGGCAAACAGATACGCAGTATTTT
TRBV20-1	NA	13	NA	TRBJ2-7	CSAILGISYEQYF	TGCAGTGCCATCCTCGGGATCTCCTACGAGCAGTACTTC
TRBV3-1	TRBD1	15	NA	TRBJ1-4	CASSRTGGALEKLFF	TGTGCCAGCAGCCGTACAGGGGGCGCCCTTGAAAAACTGTTTTTT
TRBV11-2	TRBD1	15	NA	TRBJ1-5	CASSTRGGARQPQHF	TGTGCCAGCAGCACCCGAGGGGGCGCAAGACAGCCCCAGCATTTT
TRBV7-9	NA	17	NA	TRBJ2-5	CASSPPTLGHRAETQYF	TGTGCCAGCAGCCCCCCGACCCTGGGACACCGGGCGGAGACCCAGTACTTC
TRBV12-3/TRBV12-4	NA	16	NA	TRBJ2-5	CASTDSKGEYQETQYF	TGTGCCAGCACTGACTCCAAAGGGGAGTACCAAGAGACCCAGTACTTC
TRBV7-2	TRBD1	14	many	TRBJ1-2	CASSLEGAGYGYTF	TGTGCCAGCAGCTTAGAGGGGGCGGGCTATGGCTACACCTTC
TRBV7-2	NA	17	few	TRBJ2-1	CASSGYRAASEINEQFF	TGTGCCAGCAGCGGATACAGGGCCGCTAGCGAGATCAATGAGCAGTTCTTC
TRBV5-1	TRBD2	17	NA	TRBJ2-3	CASSLGLAGGPTDTQYF	TGCGCCAGCAGCTTGGGACTAGCGGGGGGGCCGACAGATACGCAGTATTTT
TRBV7-3	NA	14	few	TRBJ2-1	CASSPSEQPDEQFF	TGTGCCAGCAGCCCTAGCGAGCAACCCGATGAGCAGTTCTTC
TRBV24-1	NA	12	NA	TRBJ1-2	CATQGGDYGYTF	TGTGCCACCCAAGGAGGGGACTATGGCTACACCTTC
TRBV6-1	NA	13	many	TRBJ2-3	CASSRKVTDTQYF	TGTGCCAGCAGTCGTAAGGTCACAGATACGCAGTATTTT
TRBV7-9	NA	14	NA	TRBJ1-1	CASSLGTGNAEAFF	TGTGCCAGCAGCTTAGGGACTGGTAACGCTGAAGCTTTCTTT
TRBV7-9	NA	17	NA	TRBJ2-2	CASSSSLPTGNTGELFF	TGTGCCAGCAGTTCCTCCCTTCCGACAGGAAATACCGGGGAGCTGTTTTTT
TRBV2	TRBD1	14	few	TRBJ1-5	CASSSTGDIKPQHF	TGTGCCAGCAGTTCCACAGGGGATATCAAGCCCCAGCATTTT
TRBV2	NA	14	NA	TRBJ2-1	CASSEQAVEDEQFF	TGTGCCAGCAGTGAACAGGCGGTGGAGGATGAGCAGTTCTTC
TRBV5-1	TRBD2	17	few	TRBJ2-3	CASSLGTSGSVADTQYF	TGCGCCAGCAGCCTCGGGACTAGCGGGAGTGTAGCAGATACGCAGTATTTT
TRBV6-1	NA	15	NA	TRBJ1-3	CASRPPGGSGNTIYF	TGTGCCAGCAGGCCGCCGGGGGGTAGTGGAAACACCATATATTTT